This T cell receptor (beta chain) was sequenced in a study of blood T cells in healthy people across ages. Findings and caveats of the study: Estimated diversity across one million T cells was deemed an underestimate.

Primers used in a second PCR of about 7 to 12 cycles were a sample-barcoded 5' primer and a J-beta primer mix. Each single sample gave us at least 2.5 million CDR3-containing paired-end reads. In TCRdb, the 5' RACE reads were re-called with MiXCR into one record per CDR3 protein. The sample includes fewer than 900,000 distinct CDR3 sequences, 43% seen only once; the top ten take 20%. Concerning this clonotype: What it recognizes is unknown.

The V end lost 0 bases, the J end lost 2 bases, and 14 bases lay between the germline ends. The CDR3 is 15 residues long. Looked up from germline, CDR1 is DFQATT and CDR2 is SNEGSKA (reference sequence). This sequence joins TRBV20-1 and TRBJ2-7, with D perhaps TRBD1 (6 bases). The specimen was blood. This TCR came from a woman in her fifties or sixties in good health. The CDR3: CSARDFRGSTYEQYF. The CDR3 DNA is TGCAGTGCTAGAGACTTCAGGGGATCGACCTACGAGCAGTACTTC.